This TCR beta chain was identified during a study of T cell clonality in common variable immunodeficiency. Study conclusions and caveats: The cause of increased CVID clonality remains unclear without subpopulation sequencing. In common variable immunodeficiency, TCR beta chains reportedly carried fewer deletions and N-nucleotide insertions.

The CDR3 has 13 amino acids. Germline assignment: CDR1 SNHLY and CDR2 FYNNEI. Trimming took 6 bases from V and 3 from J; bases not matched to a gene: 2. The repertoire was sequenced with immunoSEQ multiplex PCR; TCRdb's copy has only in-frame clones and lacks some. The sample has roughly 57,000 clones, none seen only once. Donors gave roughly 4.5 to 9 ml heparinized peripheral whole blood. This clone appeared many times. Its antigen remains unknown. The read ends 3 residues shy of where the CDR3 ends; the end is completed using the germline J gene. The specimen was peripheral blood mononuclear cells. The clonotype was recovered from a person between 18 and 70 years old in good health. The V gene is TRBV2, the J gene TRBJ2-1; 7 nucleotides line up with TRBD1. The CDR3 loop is CASRGDSYNEQFF. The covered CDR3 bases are TGTGCCAGCAGGGGGGACAGCTACAATGAG.